Listed here are 6 T cell receptor beta chains from one sample, sequenced in a study of T cells after yellow fever vaccination. Using its own MiXCR run on the 5' RACE reads, TCRdb lists one record per CDR3 protein. The profile covers 500,000 to 700,000 distinct CDR3 sequences, with 15% to 20% appearing a single time and around an eighth taken by the ten largest. Sequenced here: PBMCs, sampled 15 days after the yellow fever booster vaccination. These receptors all come from a man younger than 45 who received the YFV17D yellow fever vaccine.

This clonotype was seen repeatedly, ten times or more. This chain joins TRBV2 and TRBJ2-4; D is unresolved. V shed 8 bases and J shed 1 base, with 15 bases lying between them. Germline CDR1 is SNHLY and CDR2 is FYNNEI. The CDR3 covers 15 residues. CDR3 in amino acids: CASRDTVSAKNIQYF. CDR3 coding DNA: TGTGCCAGCCGAGACACCGTCTCCGCCAAAAACATTCAGTACTTC.

This clonotype showed up just a few times. In DNA form, the CDR3 reads TGTGCCAGCAGCACGAGCAAGGGGCGAGAGACCCAGTACTTC. Translated: CASSTSKGRETQYF. The rearrangement uses TRBV7-2 and TRBJ2-5, with a tentative D call TRBD1 (5 bases). The germline V gene encodes CDR1 SGHTA and CDR2 FQGNSA. Trimming removed 5 bases at V and 4 bases at J, with 14 bases between. The CDR3 spans 14 residues.

The chain has TRBV6-1 and TRBJ1-6, with TRBD1 as a possible D gene (6 bases). The CDR3 has 14 residues. The V end was cut by 7 bases, the J end by 8 bases, with 15 bases between. Germline V gene data show CDR1 as MNHNS and CDR2 as SASEGT. For the CDR3, the DNA is TGTGCCAGCATGGGGGCGGGGCAGGATTCACCCCTCCACTTT. As protein: CASMGAGQDSPLHF.

The rearrangement uses TRBV12-3 or TRBV12-4 and TRBJ1-6; weak D call: TRBD1 (6 bases). Trimming stripped 2 bases from V and 4 bases from J, with 15 bases between. The length of the CDR3 is 17 residues. CDR3 nucleotides: TGTGCCAGCAGTTTAAGAGGGCAGGGGAGTTATAATTCACCCCTCCACTTT. It specifies CASSLRGQGSYNSPLHF.

This clonotype has a handful of counts. This sequence joins TRBV2 and TRBJ2-5; D not resolved. The CDR3 totals 11 residues. Germline V gives CDR1 SNHLY, CDR2 FYNNEI. V was clipped by 6 bases and J by 5 bases, with 7 bases between them. The CDR3 DNA reads as TGTGCCAGCAGCCCCCCTGAGACCCAGTACTTC. It encodes CASSPPETQYF.

The table lists this clonotype with many counts. V usage is TRBV24-1 and J usage is TRBJ2-1, with 7 positions matching TRBD2. The CDR3 loop spans 16 amino acids. Trimming cost V 5 bases and J 2 bases; bases outside gene matches: 8. Per germline, CDR1 KGHDR and CDR2 SFDVKD. CDR3 nucleotides: TGTGCCACCAGTGGCGGGAGAGGAGGGACCTACAATGAGCAGTTCTTC. Amino acids: CATSGGRGGTYNEQFF.